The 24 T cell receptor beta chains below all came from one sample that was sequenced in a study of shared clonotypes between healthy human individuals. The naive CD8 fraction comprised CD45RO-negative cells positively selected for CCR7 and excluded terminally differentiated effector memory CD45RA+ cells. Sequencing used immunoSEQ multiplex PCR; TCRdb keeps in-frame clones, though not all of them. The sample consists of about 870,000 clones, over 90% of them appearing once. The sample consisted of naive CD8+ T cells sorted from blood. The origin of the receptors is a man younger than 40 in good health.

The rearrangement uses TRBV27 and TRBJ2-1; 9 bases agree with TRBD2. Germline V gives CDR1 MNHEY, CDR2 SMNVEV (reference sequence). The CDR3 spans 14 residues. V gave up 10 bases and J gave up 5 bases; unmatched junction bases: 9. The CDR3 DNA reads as TGTGCCACACGGACCGGGACTAGCAACAATGAGCAGTTCTTC. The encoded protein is CATRTGTSNNEQFF.

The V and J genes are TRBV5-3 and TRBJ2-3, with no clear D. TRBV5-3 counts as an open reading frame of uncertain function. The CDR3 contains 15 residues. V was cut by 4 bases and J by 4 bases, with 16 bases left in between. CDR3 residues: CARSRYPHRADTQYF. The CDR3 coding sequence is TGTGCCAGAAGCCGTTACCCACATAGGGCAGATACGCAGTATTTT.

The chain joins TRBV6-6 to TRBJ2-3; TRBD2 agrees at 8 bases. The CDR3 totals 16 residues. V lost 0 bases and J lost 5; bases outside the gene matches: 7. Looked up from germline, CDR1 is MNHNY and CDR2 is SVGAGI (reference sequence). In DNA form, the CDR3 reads TGTGCCAGCAGTTACTCCTTCGACCGGGAGGGAGATACGCAGTATTTT. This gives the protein CASSYSFDREGDTQYF.

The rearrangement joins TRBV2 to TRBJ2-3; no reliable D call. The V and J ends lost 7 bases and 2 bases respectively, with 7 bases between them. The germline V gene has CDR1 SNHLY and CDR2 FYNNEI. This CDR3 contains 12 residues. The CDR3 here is CASKPDTDTQYF. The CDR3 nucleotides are TGTGCCAGCAAACCAGACACAGATACGCAGTATTTT.

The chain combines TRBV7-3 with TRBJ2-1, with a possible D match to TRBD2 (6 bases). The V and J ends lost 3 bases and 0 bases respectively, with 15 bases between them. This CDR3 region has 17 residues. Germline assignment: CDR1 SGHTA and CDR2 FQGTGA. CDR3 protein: CASSFSLRRDSYNEQFF. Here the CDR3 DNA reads TGTGCCAGCAGCTTCTCGTTAAGGCGGGACTCCTACAATGAGCAGTTCTTC.

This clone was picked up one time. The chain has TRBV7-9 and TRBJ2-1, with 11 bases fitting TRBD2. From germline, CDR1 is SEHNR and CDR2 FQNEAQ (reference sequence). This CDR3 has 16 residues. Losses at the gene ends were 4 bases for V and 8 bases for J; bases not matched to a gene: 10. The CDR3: CASSSLPLAGDYEQFF. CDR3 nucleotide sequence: TGTGCCAGCAGCTCTCTACCACTAGCGGGAGACTATGAGCAGTTCTTC. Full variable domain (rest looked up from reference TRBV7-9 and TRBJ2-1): DTGVSQNPRHKITKRGQNVTFRCDPISEHNRLYWYRQTLGQGPEFLTYFQNEAQLEKSRLLSDRFSAERPKGSFSTLEIQRTEQGDSAMYLCASSSLPLAGDYEQFFGPGTRLTVL.

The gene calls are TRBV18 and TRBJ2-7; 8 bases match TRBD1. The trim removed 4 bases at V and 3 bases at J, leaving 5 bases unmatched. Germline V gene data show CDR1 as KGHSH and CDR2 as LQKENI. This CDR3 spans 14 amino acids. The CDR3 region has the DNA TGTGCCAGCTCACTTCCCGGACAGGGCTACGAGCAGTACTTC. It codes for CASSLPGQGYEQYF.

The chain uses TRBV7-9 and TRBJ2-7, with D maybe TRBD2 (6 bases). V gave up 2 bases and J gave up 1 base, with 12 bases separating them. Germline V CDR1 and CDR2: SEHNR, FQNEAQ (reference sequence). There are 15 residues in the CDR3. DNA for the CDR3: TGTGCCAGCAGCTTAAACATAGCGGAGTCCTACGAGCAGTACTTC. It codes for CASSLNIAESYEQYF.

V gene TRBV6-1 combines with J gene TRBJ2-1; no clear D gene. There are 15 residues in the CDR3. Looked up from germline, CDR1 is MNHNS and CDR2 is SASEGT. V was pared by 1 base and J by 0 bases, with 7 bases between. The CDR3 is CASSEDSSSYNEQFF. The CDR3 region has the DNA TGTGCCAGCAGTGAAGACAGCAGCTCCTACAATGAGCAGTTCTTC.

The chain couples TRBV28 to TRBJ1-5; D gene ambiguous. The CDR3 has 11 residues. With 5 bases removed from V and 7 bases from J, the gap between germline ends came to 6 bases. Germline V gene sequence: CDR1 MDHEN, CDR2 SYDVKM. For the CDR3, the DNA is TGTGCCAGCAGTCCCGGACAGCCCCAGCATTTT. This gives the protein CASSPGQPQHF. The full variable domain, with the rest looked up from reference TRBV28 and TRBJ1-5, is DVKVTQSSRYLVKRTGEKVFLECVQDMDHENMFWYRQDPGLGLRLIYFSYDVKMKEKGDIPEGYSVSREKKERFSLILESASTNQTSMYLCASSPGQPQHFGDGTRLSIL.

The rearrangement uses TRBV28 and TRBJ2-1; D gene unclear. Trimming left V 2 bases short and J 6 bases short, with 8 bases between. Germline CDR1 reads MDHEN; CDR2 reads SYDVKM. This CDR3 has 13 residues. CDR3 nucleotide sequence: TGTGCCAGCAGTTTAAGCAGCATCAATGAGCAGTTCTTC. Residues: CASSLSSINEQFF. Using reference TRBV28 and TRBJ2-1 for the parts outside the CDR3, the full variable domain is DVKVTQSSRYLVKRTGEKVFLECVQDMDHENMFWYRQDPGLGLRLIYFSYDVKMKEKGDIPEGYSVSREKKERFSLILESASTNQTSMYLCASSLSSINEQFFGPGTRLTVL.

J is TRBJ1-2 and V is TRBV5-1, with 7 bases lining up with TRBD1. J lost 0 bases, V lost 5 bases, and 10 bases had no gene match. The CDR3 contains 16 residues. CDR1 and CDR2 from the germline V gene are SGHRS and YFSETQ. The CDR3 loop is CASREGGDRANYGYTF. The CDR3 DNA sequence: TGCGCCAGCAGGGAAGGGGGCGACAGAGCTAACTATGGCTACACCTTC.

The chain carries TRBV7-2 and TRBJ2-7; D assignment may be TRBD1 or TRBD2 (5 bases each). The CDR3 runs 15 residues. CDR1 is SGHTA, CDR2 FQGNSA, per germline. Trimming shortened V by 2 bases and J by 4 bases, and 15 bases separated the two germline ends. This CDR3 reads CASSLSEVGEYEQYF. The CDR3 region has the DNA TGTGCCAGCAGCTTATCTGAGGTGGGGGAATACGAGCAGTACTTC.

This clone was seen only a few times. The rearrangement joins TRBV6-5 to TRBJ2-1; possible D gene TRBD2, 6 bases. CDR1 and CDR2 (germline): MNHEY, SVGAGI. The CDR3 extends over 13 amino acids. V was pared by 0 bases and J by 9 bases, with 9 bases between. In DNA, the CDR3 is TGTGCCAGCAGTTACTCGATTAGCGGTGAGCAGTTCTTC. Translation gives CASSYSISGEQFF.

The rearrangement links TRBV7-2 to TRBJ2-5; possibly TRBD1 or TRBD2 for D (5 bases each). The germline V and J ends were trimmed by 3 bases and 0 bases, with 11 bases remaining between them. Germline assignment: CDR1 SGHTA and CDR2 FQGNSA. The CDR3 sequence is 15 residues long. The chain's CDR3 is CASSFWGMYQETQYF. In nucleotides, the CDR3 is TGTGCCAGCAGCTTTTGGGGGATGTACCAAGAGACCCAGTACTTC.

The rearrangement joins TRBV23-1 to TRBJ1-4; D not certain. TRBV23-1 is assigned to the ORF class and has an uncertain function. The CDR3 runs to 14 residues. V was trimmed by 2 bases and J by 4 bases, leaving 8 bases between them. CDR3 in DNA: TGCGCCAGCAGTCAAAAGGGCCATAATGAAAAACTGTTTTTT. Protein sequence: CASSQKGHNEKLFF.

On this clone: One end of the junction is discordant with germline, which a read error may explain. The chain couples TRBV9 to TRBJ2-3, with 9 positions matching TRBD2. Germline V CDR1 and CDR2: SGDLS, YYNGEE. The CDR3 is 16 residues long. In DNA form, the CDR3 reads TGTGCCAGCAGCGCCCCTCCTGGGACTAGCAGAGATACGCAGTATTTT. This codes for CASSAPPGTSRDTQYF.

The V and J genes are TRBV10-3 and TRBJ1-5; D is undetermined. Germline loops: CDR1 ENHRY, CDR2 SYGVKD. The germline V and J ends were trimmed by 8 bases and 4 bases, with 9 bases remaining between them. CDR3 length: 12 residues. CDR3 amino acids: CAIGGGNQPQHF. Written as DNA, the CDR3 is TGTGCCATCGGAGGAGGGAATCAGCCCCAGCATTTT.

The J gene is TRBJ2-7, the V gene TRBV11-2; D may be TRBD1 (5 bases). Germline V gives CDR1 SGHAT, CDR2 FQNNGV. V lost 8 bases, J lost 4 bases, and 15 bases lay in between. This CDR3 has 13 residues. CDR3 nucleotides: TGTGCCAGCGTCAAAGGGGCAGAATACGAGCAGTACTTC. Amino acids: CASVKGAEYEQYF.

CDR3 coding DNA: TGTGCCTGGAGTGAACGGACGTTCCACTACACTGAAGCTTTCTTT. Encoded protein: CAWSERTFHYTEAFF. The rearrangement uses TRBV30 and TRBJ1-1; D unclear. CDR3 length equals 15 residues. In germline, CDR1 is GTSNPN, CDR2 SVGIG (reference sequence). The V end lost 1 base, the J end lost 3 bases, and 15 bases lay between the germline ends.

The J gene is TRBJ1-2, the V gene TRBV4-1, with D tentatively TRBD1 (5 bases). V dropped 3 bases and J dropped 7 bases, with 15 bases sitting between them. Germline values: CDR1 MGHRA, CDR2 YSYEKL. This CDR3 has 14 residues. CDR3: CASSQGLGSIGYTF. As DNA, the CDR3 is TGCGCCAGCAGCCAGGGACTGGGATCTATTGGCTACACCTTC.

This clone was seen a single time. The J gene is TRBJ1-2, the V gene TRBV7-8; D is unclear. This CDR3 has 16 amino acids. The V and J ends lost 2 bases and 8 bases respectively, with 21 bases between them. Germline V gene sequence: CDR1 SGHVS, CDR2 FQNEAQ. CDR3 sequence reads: CASSLRPTRAKRGYTF. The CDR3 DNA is TGTGCCAGCAGCTTAAGACCAACCCGGGCCAAACGCGGCTACACCTTC.

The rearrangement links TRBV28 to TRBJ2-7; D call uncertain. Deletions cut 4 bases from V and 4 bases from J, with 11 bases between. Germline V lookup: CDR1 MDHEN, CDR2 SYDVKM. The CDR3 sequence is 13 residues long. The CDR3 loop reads CASSSRLNYEQYF. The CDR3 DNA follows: TGTGCCAGCAGTTCTCGACTGAATTACGAGCAGTACTTC.

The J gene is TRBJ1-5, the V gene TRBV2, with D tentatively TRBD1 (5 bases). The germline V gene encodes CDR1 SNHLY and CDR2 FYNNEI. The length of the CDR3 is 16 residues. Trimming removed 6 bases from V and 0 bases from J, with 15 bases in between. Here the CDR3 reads CASRPGPTGSNQPQHF. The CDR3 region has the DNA TGTGCCAGCAGGCCGGGACCAACGGGTAGCAATCAGCCCCAGCATTTT.